These 31 T cell receptor beta chains came from one sample sequenced in a study of T cell repertoires in cytomegalovirus infection. Their antigens are not known. TCRdb re-called the reads with MiXCR, one entry per CDR3 protein. The profile covers approximately 910,000 distinct CDR3 sequences, with around 29% appearing a single time and around 15% taken by the ten largest. This material consisted of cultured CD8+ T cells from PBMCs, taken from culture after CMV antigen stimulation. Receptors originate from a human donor in good health (CMV status not recorded). Some clones in this sample may be carry-over from other donors' samples.

V usage is TRBV6-6 and J usage is TRBJ1-1, with D possibly TRBD1 on 5 matching bases. CDR3 length equals 16 residues. V was pared by 2 bases and J by 1 base, with 14 bases between. Germline V gene sequence: CDR1 MNHNY, CDR2 SVGAGI (reference sequence). CDR3 nucleotide sequence: TGTGCCAGCAGTTACACAATATTTACAGGGAACACTGAAGCTTTCTTT. Amino acids: CASSYTIFTGNTEAFF.

This clonotype was picked up many times. CDR3 DNA: TGTGCCAGCAGCCTTGACAGGGGGCGCTTAGATACGCAGTATTTT. Protein sequence: CASSLDRGRLDTQYF. The rearrangement uses TRBV7-6 and TRBJ2-3, with 10 bases that match TRBD1. Germline V lookup: CDR1 SGHVS, CDR2 FNYEAQ. The CDR3 contains 15 residues. The V gene end was trimmed by 5 bases and the J gene end by 5 bases; junction bases not matched to a gene: 7.

This clonotype was observed a handful of times. J is TRBJ2-2 and V is TRBV19, with D possibly being TRBD2 (6 bases). This CDR3 has 15 amino acids. V dropped 2 bases and J dropped 3 bases, with 10 bases sitting between them. The germline V gene has CDR1 LNHDA and CDR2 SQIVND (reference sequence). CDR3 bases: TGTGCCAGTAGTATACCTAGCGAGGACACCGGGGAGCTGTTTTTT. Translated: CASSIPSEDTGELFF.

This chain joins TRBV28 and TRBJ2-2; D not certain. Germline CDR1 MDHEN, CDR2 SYDVKM. With 2 bases removed from V and 6 bases from J, the gap between germline ends came to 10 bases. There are 14 residues in the CDR3. The CDR3 DNA reads as TGTGCCAGCAGTTTAGCACAAGTTGCCGGGGAGCTGTTTTTT. Amino acid sequence: CASSLAQVAGELFF. Together with reference TRBV28 and TRBJ2-2, the CDR3 gives the full variable domain: DVKVTQSSRYLVKRTGEKVFLECVQDMDHENMFWYRQDPGLGLRLIYFSYDVKMKEKGDIPEGYSVSREKKERFSLILESASTNQTSMYLCASSLAQVAGELFFGEGSRLTVL.

In its sample, this clonotype was seen many times. One end of the junction does not line up with germline, which may come from a read error. J is TRBJ1-1 and V is TRBV7-7; no firm D call. The CDR3 is made up of 15 amino acids. Germline loops: CDR1 SSHAT, CDR2 FNYEAQ (reference sequence). The CDR3 loop is CASSLENSLLTEAFF. In nucleotides, the CDR3 is TGTGCTAGCAGCTTGGAGAACAGCCTGCTCACTGAAGCTTTCTTT.

The gene calls are TRBV20-1 and TRBJ2-1; 14 bases are shared with TRBD2. CDR1 is DFQATT, CDR2 SNEGSKA, per germline (reference sequence). V shed 5 bases and J 4 bases; nucleotides not matched to a gene: 10. This CDR3 has 17 residues. The CDR3 here is CSAPGLAGGTFYNEQFF. CDR3 DNA sequence: TGCAGTGCTCCCGGACTAGCGGGGGGAACTTTTTACAATGAGCAGTTCTTC.

This clonotype has at least ten counts. The rearrangement joins TRBV7-9 to TRBJ2-3; TRBD1 matches at 8 bases. The CDR3 loop spans 16 amino acids. The V gene's germline CDR1 is SEHNR and CDR2 FQNEAQ (reference sequence). Losses at the gene ends were 4 bases for V and 1 base for J; bases not matched to a gene: 7. CDR3 residues: CASSSLDRAGTDTQYF. In nucleotides, the CDR3 is TGTGCCAGCAGCTCCCTGGACAGGGCCGGCACAGATACGCAGTATTTT.

The genes are TRBV24-1 and TRBJ1-2; 9 bases agree with TRBD1. There are 15 residues in the CDR3. Germline CDR1 is KGHDR and CDR2 is SFDVKD. The V segment lost 6 bases and the J segment 6 bases; nucleotides outside the gene matches: 10. CDR3 DNA: TGTGCCACCAGTAGTCGCACAGGGGGCAGGAATGGCTACACCTTC. Protein: CATSSRTGGRNGYTF.

The chain recombines TRBV7-4 with TRBJ2-5; 9 bases map to TRBD1. The CDR3 totals 16 residues. Germline CDR1 reads SGHVT; CDR2 reads SQSDAQ. Trimming cost V 3 bases and J 5 bases; bases outside gene matches: 10. The DNA of the CDR3 is TGTGCCAGCAGCTTGGGGGACAGGGTGACCGGCGAGACCCAGTACTTC. Amino acids: CASSLGDRVTGETQYF.

This clonotype was recorded a few times. The V gene is TRBV12-3 or TRBV12-4, the J gene TRBJ2-5; TRBD1 matches 7 bases. The CDR3 runs 13 residues. With 6 bases clipped from V and 5 bases from J, the junction kept 6 bases outside the gene matches. CDR3 loop: CASRHRGLETQYF. DNA of the CDR3: TGTGCCAGCAGACACAGGGGTTTGGAGACCCAGTACTTC.

The chain has TRBV15 and TRBJ2-7, with D possibly TRBD2 on 5 matching bases. This CDR3 is built from 15 residues. Deletions cut 0 bases from V and 3 bases from J, with 12 bases between. Germline V gives CDR1 LNHNV, CDR2 YYDKDF (reference sequence). The CDR3 region has the DNA TGTGCCACCAGCAGAGATACTAGATTAAACTACGAGCAGTACTTC. Protein sequence: CATSRDTRLNYEQYF.

This clonotype was counted between two and nine times. The chain is built from TRBV7-3 and TRBJ2-5, with 7 bases matching TRBD2. Per the germline V gene, CDR1 is SGHTA and CDR2 is FQGTGA. Trimming cost V 4 bases and J 5 bases; bases outside gene matches: 4. The CDR3 has 13 amino acids. CDR3 bases: TGTGCCAGCAGCTCCCACGGGGGGGAGACCCAGTACTTC. It yields the protein CASSSHGGETQYF.

This clonotype was detected a few times. V usage is TRBV19 and J usage is TRBJ1-1; weak D call: TRBD1 (5 bases). The CDR3 runs to 20 residues. Per germline, CDR1 LNHDA and CDR2 SQIVND (reference sequence). Trimming cost V 4 bases and J 0 bases, with 27 bases left between them. The CDR3 DNA sequence: TGTGCCAGTAGTACCTTCGGGGGGGTTGTGGATACAGAACTGAACACTGAAGCTTTCTTT. It encodes CASSTFGGVVDTELNTEAFF.

Remarks on this clonotype: One junction end does not reproduce the germline sequence, and a read error may be involved. The chain recombines TRBV5-6 with TRBJ2-1; 7 nucleotides align to TRBD2. This CDR3 contains 17 residues. Germline-derived CDR1 and CDR2 are SGHDT and YYEEEE. CDR3 loop: CASSLGPLAVSYNELFF. The CDR3 nucleotides are TGTGCCAGCAGCTTGGGGCCCCTAGCGGTCTCCTACAATGAGCTGTTCTTC. The full variable domain, completed using reference TRBV5-6 and TRBJ2-1, is DAGVTQSPTHLIKTRGQQVTLRCSPKSGHDTVSWYQQALGQGPQFIFQYYEEEERQRGNFPDRFSGHQFPNYSSELNVNALLLGDSALYLCASSLGPLAVSYNELFFGPGTRLTVL.

CDR3 nucleotides: TGTGCTAGCGGTGGGGGGGTTCTTCCCCAGCATTTT. This sequence encodes CASGGGVLPQHF. The chain employs TRBV12-5 and TRBJ1-5; the D gene is possibly TRBD1 (5 bases). The CDR3 consists of 12 residues. Per the germline V gene, CDR1 is LGHNT and CDR2 is FRNRAP. Trimming removed 9 bases at V and 10 bases at J, with 16 bases between.

The V call is TRBV6-6, the J call TRBJ2-1; the match to TRBD2 covers 8 bases. The length of the CDR3 is 15 residues. Germline trimming cut 4 bases from V and 5 bases from J; bases unmatched to any gene: 7. Germline values: CDR1 MNHNY, CDR2 SVGAGI (reference sequence). This CDR3 reads CASSSTGGRHNEQFF. In DNA form, the CDR3 reads TGTGCCAGCAGTTCCACGGGGGGGCGTCACAATGAGCAGTTCTTC.

This clonotype was seen a few times. This rearrangement joins TRBV7-6 to TRBJ2-5, with unresolved D. Germline V gene lookup returns CDR1 SGHVS and CDR2 FNYEAQ. Between the trimmed V and J ends, which lost 0 bases and 4 bases, there was a span of 6 bases. The length of the CDR3 is 13 residues. The CDR3: CASSLAPPETQYF. In DNA form, the CDR3 reads TGTGCCAGCAGCTTAGCGCCCCCAGAGACCCAGTACTTC. Using reference TRBV7-6 and TRBJ2-5 for the parts outside the CDR3, the full variable domain is GAGVSQSPRYKVTKRGQDVALRCDPISGHVSLYWYRQALGQGPEFLTYFNYEAQQDKSGLPNDRFSAERPEGSISTLTIQRTEQRDSAMYRCASSLAPPETQYFGPGTRLLVL.

This clonotype appeared a few times. The chain has TRBV6-6 and TRBJ2-1; tentative D call: TRBD1 (6 bases). CDR1 is MNHNY and CDR2 is SVGAGI in the germline V gene (reference sequence). The CDR3 has 15 residues. Trimming took off 11 bases at V and 5 bases at J, with 22 bases between the two ends. The CDR3 sequence: CASLGLDSLNNEQFF. DNA of the CDR3: TGTGCCTCCCTAGGGCTGGACAGTCTTAACAATGAGCAGTTCTTC.

On this clonotype: The junction differs from germline at one of its ends, possibly a read error. This rearrangement joins TRBV7-6 to TRBJ2-1, with 7 bases matching TRBD2. Germline V CDR1 and CDR2: SGHVS, FNYEAQ. This CDR3 is 14 amino acids long. This CDR3 reads CASSLAGYSHEQFF. The DNA of the CDR3 is TGTGCTAGCAGCTTAGCGGGCTACTCGCATGAGCAGTTCTTC.

The chain combines TRBV2 with TRBJ2-1, with 8 positions matching TRBD1. V lost 9 bases to trimming and J lost 8 bases; unmatched junction nucleotides: 15. Germline CDR1 is SNHLY and CDR2 is FYNNEI. CDR3 length equals 15 residues. In DNA form, the CDR3 reads TGTGCCAGTAAGGCCTCGTTTGGACAGGGCTATGAGCAGTTCTTC. It yields the protein CASKASFGQGYEQFF.

The chain couples TRBV20-1 to TRBJ1-2; D call uncertain. Trimming took 1 base from V and 4 from J, leaving 7 bases between them. Germline V gene data show CDR1 as DFQATT and CDR2 as SNEGSKA (reference sequence). CDR3 size: 12 residues. The CDR3 region has the DNA TGCAGTGCTAGAGGGGAAGCCTATGGCTACACCTTC. Its translation: CSARGEAYGYTF.

Here the CDR3 reads CASSQGEPNSPLHF. For the CDR3, the DNA is TGCGCCAGCAGCCAAGGCGAGCCAAATTCACCCCTCCACTTT. This sequence joins TRBV4-1 and TRBJ1-6; D unclear. V was cut by 1 base and J by 7 bases, with 8 bases left in between. The CDR3 spans 14 residues. Germline V gene data show CDR1 as MGHRA and CDR2 as YSYEKL.

The genes are TRBV27 and TRBJ2-1; D is uncertain. The CDR3 has 17 amino acids. CDR1 and CDR2 (germline): MNHEY, SMNVEV (reference sequence). V was pared by 2 bases and J by 0 bases, with 14 bases between. The DNA for the CDR3 is TGTGCCAGCAGTTTAGTAGGACCACCCAGCTCCTACAATGAGCAGTTCTTC. Amino acid sequence: CASSLVGPPSSYNEQFF.

This clonotype appeared a single time. A much bigger clone sits one base away, suggesting this may be a read error. The rearrangement links TRBV7-2 to TRBJ2-3; no clear D gene. CDR3 length equals 16 residues. Germline V gene data show CDR1 as SGHTA and CDR2 as FQGNSA. The CDR3 reads CVSSFRSVPGTDTQYF. CDR3 bases: TGTGTCAGCAGCTTTAGATCTGTCCCCGGCACAGATACGCAGTATTTT.

The chain combines TRBV4-1 with TRBJ1-2; TRBD1 matches at 7 bases. This CDR3 has 15 residues. CDR1 is MGHRA, CDR2 YSYEKL, per germline. V gave up 0 bases and J gave up 6 bases; unmatched junction bases: 7. CDR3: CASSQEHRGTHGYTF. In nucleotides, the CDR3 is TGCGCCAGCAGCCAAGAACACAGGGGAACCCATGGCTACACCTTC.

The count of this clonotype is one. One end of the junction is discordant with germline, which a read error may explain. CDR3 DNA: TGTGCCATCTGTGACCCGGTGGGACAGGGGGCTTTTAACTATGGCTACACCTTC. This codes for CAICDPVGQGAFNYGYTF. The gene calls are TRBV10-3 and TRBJ1-2; TRBD1 agrees at 12 bases. The CDR3 totals 18 residues. Germline CDR1 ENHRY, CDR2 SYGVKD.

The V and J genes are TRBV12-3 or TRBV12-4 and TRBJ1-2, with 7 bases identical to TRBD1. Trimming took 3 bases from V and 6 from J; bases not matched to a gene: 19. The CDR3 is 18 residues long. The CDR3 sequence is CASSFRPARERQGDGYTF. The CDR3 bases are TGTGCCAGCAGTTTCCGACCGGCCCGTGAGAGGCAGGGGGATGGCTACACCTTC.

V usage is TRBV6-1 and J usage is TRBJ1-6; perhaps TRBD1 as D (5 bases). The length of the CDR3 is 13 residues. Between the trimmed V and J ends, which lost 7 bases and 10 bases, there was a span of 14 bases. Germline CDR1 is MNHNS and CDR2 is SASEGT. The CDR3 sequence: CASNRGGESPLHF. In DNA form, the CDR3 reads TGTGCCAGCAACCGCGGGGGGGAATCACCCCTCCACTTT.

The chain joins TRBV7-2 to TRBJ1-5; 8 bases fit TRBD1. J gave up 6 bases and V 2 bases, and 12 bases lay outside the gene matches. The CDR3 runs to 17 residues. Germline loops: CDR1 SGHTA, CDR2 FQGNSA. Here the CDR3 reads CASSLQGGTGPGQPQHF. The CDR3 nucleotides read TGTGCCAGCAGCTTACAGGGGGGGACAGGCCCAGGTCAGCCCCAGCATTTT.

The rearrangement links TRBV7-9 to TRBJ1-1; maybe TRBD1 (6 bases). This CDR3 is 12 amino acids long. CDR1 is SEHNR and CDR2 is FQNEAQ in the germline V gene (reference sequence). Trimming cost V 11 bases and J 4 bases, with 14 bases left between them. The CDR3 sequence: CAGTGGGTEAFF. The DNA for the CDR3 is TGTGCCGGGACCGGGGGCGGCACTGAAGCTTTCTTT.

This clonotype was detected a few times. The genes are TRBV6-1 and TRBJ2-7; 9 bases are shared with TRBD1. The CDR3 is 15 amino acids. Germline V lookup: CDR1 MNHNS, CDR2 SASEGT. With 5 bases clipped from V and 3 bases from J, the junction kept 8 bases outside the gene matches. For the CDR3, the DNA is TGTGCCAGCAGTCCCCCGGGACAGGGAAACTACGAGCAGTACGTC. This translates into CASSPPGQGNYEQYV.